The rows below give T cell receptor beta chains drawn from one sample of a study of beta chain features in type 1 diabetes. The data were produced by immunoSEQ multiplex PCR, yet TCRdb's version contains in-frame clones alone and is incomplete. The data contain 240,000 or so clones, about a fifth of them singletons. The material sequenced was naive CD4+ T cells from blood. The receptors originated from a woman aged 35 to 49 with type 1 diabetes. The CDR3 runs from the conserved cysteine through the conserved F or W. Clone size, where shown, is once, few, many, or a class for clones that have expanded.

j_gene: TRBJ1-3
abundance: NA
v_gene: TRBV19
CDR3aa: CASSMGGNFGAGNTIYF

j_gene: TRBJ2-5
abundance: NA
v_gene: TRBV4-1
CDR3aa: CASSQGEAETQYF

j_gene: TRBJ1-1
abundance: few
v_gene: TRBV29-1
CDR3aa: CSAKDSSDTEAFF

j_gene: TRBJ2-3
abundance: NA
v_gene: TRBV9
CDR3aa: CASSQTVAGGDTQYF

j_gene: TRBJ2-1
abundance: NA
v_gene: TRBV4-3
CDR3aa: CASSQDVLAGGSDEQFF

j_gene: TRBJ2-7
abundance: NA
v_gene: TRBV5-4
CDR3aa: CASRSPGTGPYEQYF

j_gene: TRBJ2-7
abundance: NA
v_gene: TRBV2
CDR3aa: CASSAIRTGDREQYF

j_gene: TRBJ1-5
abundance: few
v_gene: TRBV7-8
CDR3aa: CASTSVESNQPQHF

j_gene: TRBJ1-1
abundance: few
v_gene: TRBV29-1
CDR3aa: CSVYGQLNTEAFF

j_gene: TRBJ1-1
abundance: NA
v_gene: TRBV7-8
CDR3aa: CASSPTGGNTEAFF

j_gene: TRBJ1-5
abundance: NA
v_gene: TRBV2
CDR3aa: CARKPGTAGNNQPQHF

j_gene: TRBJ1-4
abundance: NA
v_gene: TRBV18
CDR3aa: CASSPGQSDEKLFF

j_gene: TRBJ2-1
abundance: few
v_gene: TRBV4-3
CDR3aa: CASSEWTGGAYNEQFF

j_gene: TRBJ2-4
abundance: few
v_gene: TRBV5-4
CDR3aa: CASSIAGTENLYF

j_gene: TRBJ2-1
abundance: few
v_gene: TRBV19
CDR3aa: CASSYAGAGANEQFF

j_gene: TRBJ1-1
abundance: NA
v_gene: TRBV28
CDR3aa: CASGDSKSEAFF

j_gene: TRBJ2-1
abundance: NA
v_gene: TRBV7-8
CDR3aa: CASSFNSPGNNEQFF

j_gene: TRBJ2-2
abundance: NA
v_gene: TRBV5-1
CDR3aa: CASSLHQGANTGELFF

j_gene: TRBJ2-1
abundance: few
v_gene: TRBV9
CDR3aa: CASSGLAGANEQFF

j_gene: TRBJ2-5
abundance: few
v_gene: TRBV18
CDR3aa: CASSPSEGLHAETQYF

j_gene: TRBJ2-1
abundance: few
v_gene: TRBV30
CDR3aa: CAWSPGTSGYNEQFF

j_gene: TRBJ2-5
abundance: NA
v_gene: TRBV29-1
CDR3aa: CSALAAIWETQYF

j_gene: TRBJ2-1
abundance: NA
v_gene: TRBV4-1
CDR3aa: CASSQESVGRNEQFF

j_gene: TRBJ1-1
abundance: NA
v_gene: TRBV6-6
CDR3aa: CASSYRQGGTEAFF